The following is a T cell receptor beta chain sequence with its context. Its antigen is unknown. CDR1 is LNHNV and CDR2 is YYDKDF in the germline V gene (reference sequence). This CDR3 is built from 15 residues. Trimming removed 0 bases from V and 6 bases from J, with 12 bases in between. PCR used 60 Vbeta primers and 13 Jbeta primers. Repertoires were generated with immunoSEQ multiplex PCR, while TCRdb's copy carries only in-frame clones and drops some. Of under 95,000 clones in the sample, around 74% were seen once. The entry originates in a study of cytomegalovirus exposure and HLA in healthy donors. Notes on the study in general: CMV serostatus stood as the only immune exposure information on hand. Per a later analysis, about 17,000 TCR beta sequences showed association with HLA alleles at 0.05 false discovery rate. A later analysis reportedly identified an Asian-associated ancestry cluster as carrying fewer N-insertions than the roughly 720-donor mean. V- and J-gene trimming of TCR beta was linked (in a later analysis) to a missense DCLRE1C variant.

The chain joins TRBV15 to TRBJ1-5; D possibly corresponds to TRBD1 (5 bases). Sequencing input: PBMCs. The sequence was collected from a boy younger than 18 in good health and CMV-seronegative. The CDR3 DNA follows: TGTGCCACCAGCAGAGAAGGGGCTCAAGCTCAGCCCCAGCATTTT. Translating it yields CATSREGAQAQPQHF.